What follows are 4 T cell receptor beta chains derived from one specimen sequenced in a study of blood T cells in healthy people across ages. Next came a second PCR, run for about 6 to 12 cycles, which used a sample-barcoded 5' primer along with a J-beta primer mix. TCRdb processed the 5' RACE reads anew with MiXCR; each CDR3 protein has one entry. The data contain roughly 1,700,000 distinct CDR3 sequences, 28% of them seen just once; the ten biggest clones take up 7.7%. Sample: blood. Receptor source: a woman in her twenties or thirties in good health.

The chain combines TRBV7-2 with TRBJ2-3; TRBD2 aligns across 9 bases. Trimming cost V 1 base and J 7 bases; bases outside gene matches: 12. CDR1 SGHTA and CDR2 FQGNSA come from the germline V gene. The CDR3 length is 17 residues. The CDR3 sequence: CASSLGFSGRFMNTQYF. The CDR3 DNA sequence: TGTGCCAGCAGCTTAGGATTTAGCGGGAGATTTATGAATACGCAGTATTTT.

The chain uses TRBV12-3 or TRBV12-4 and TRBJ1-3; 8 bases line up with TRBD1. The CDR3 loop spans 16 amino acids. Trimming took 2 bases from V and 4 from J; bases not matched to a gene: 7. CDR3 in amino acids: CASSLPQGARGNTIYF. The DNA for the CDR3 is TGTGCCAGCAGTTTACCCCAGGGGGCGCGGGGAAACACCATATATTTT.

The chain links TRBV12-3 or TRBV12-4 to TRBJ2-7; 8 nucleotides align to TRBD1. Unmatched junction bases numbered 4, after V lost 6 bases and J lost 6 bases. This CDR3 has 12 amino acids. The DNA for the CDR3 is TGTGCCAGCAGACCCACAGGGGGCGAGCAGTACTTC. It yields the protein CASRPTGGEQYF.

V is TRBV20-1 and J is TRBJ2-1; TRBD1 matches 8 bases. The V and J ends lost 5 bases and 4 bases, in that order; junction bases with no gene match: 10. Germline V gene data show CDR1 as DFQATT and CDR2 as SNEGSKA (reference sequence). This CDR3 contains 15 residues. This CDR3 reads CSAGPRDRPYNEQFF. CDR3 sequence (DNA): TGCAGTGCTGGCCCCCGGGACAGGCCTTACAATGAGCAGTTCTTC.